This entry concerns a single T cell receptor (beta chain). The CDR3 loop spans 14 amino acids. Trimming shortened V by 1 base and J by 7 bases, and 11 bases separated the two germline ends. Germline V gives CDR1 SGHTA, CDR2 FQGTGA. The sample is drawn from a study of blood T cell repertoires in COVID-19. Overall study: Both acute and convalescent COVID-19 samples were obtained from the United States, Italy and Spain. PBMCs, B-cell-depleted T cells, or T cells provided the cDNA or gDNA that made up the material.

In the authors' workflow: Scientists estimated how many nucleated cells there were by amplifying reference gene primers. TCRdb keeps only in-frame clones here, not all; method: immunoSEQ multiplex PCR. V, J and clone size reflect that table, while D and trimming were determined from the DNA. The sample lists about 480,000 clones; roughly 90% were seen once. The clonotype originates from a woman younger than 45 with acute or convalescent COVID-19. What was sequenced was peripheral blood. J is TRBJ2-1 and V is TRBV7-3; possible D gene TRBD1, 6 bases. The CDR3 DNA reads as TGTGCCAGCAGCTTAAACGGCAGGGGTAATGAGCAGTTCTTC. Residues: CASSLNGRGNEQFF. Supplemented by reference TRBV7-3 and TRBJ2-1, the full variable domain reads GAGVSQTPSNKVTEKGKYVELRCDPISGHTALYWYRQSLGQGPEFLIYFQGTGAADDSGLPNDRFFAVRPEGSVSTLKIQRTERGDSAVYLCASSLNGRGNEQFFGPGTRLTVL.